This T cell receptor beta chain derives from a study of T cell responses to AZD1222 COVID-19 vaccine. Study conclusions and caveats: At study baseline, merely several AZD1222 recipients were seropositive. Repertoire samples came only from after the peak T cell response. Donors were mostly white British, more females; clonal diversity possibly underestimated. Nearly half of spike-specific TCRs reportedly target unmutated variant regions.

Worth noting for this clone: Its antigen is as yet unknown.

The V and J ends lost 2 bases and 3 bases respectively, with 10 bases between them. Germline lookup yields CDR1 WSHSY and CDR2 SAAADI. The CDR3 sequence is 14 residues long. Sequenced by immunoSEQ multiplex PCR; TCRdb stores in-frame clones only, minus some. The sample lists 250,000 to 300,000 clones; approximately 94% were seen once. This chain connects TRBV10-2 to TRBJ1-2; perhaps TRBD1 as D (6 bases). Here the sequenced sample was peripheral blood, taken 28 days after the second AZD1222 dose. This TCR was recovered from an adult who received the AZD1222 COVID-19 vaccine. The CDR3 sequence is CASSEGGGDYGYTF. The CDR3 DNA reads as TGCGCCAGCAGTGAGGGGGGGGGCGACTATGGCTACACCTTC.